This T cell receptor beta chain appears in the sequencing data of a study of cytomegalovirus exposure and HLA in healthy donors. Measured with immunoSEQ multiplex PCR; TCRdb has only the in-frame clones, and not every one. In the table there are 120,000 to 150,000 clones, approximately 93% of which are singletons. Germline CDR1 is SGHNT and CDR2 is YENEEA. The CDR3 has 13 amino acids. With 5 bases removed from V and 1 base from J, the gap between germline ends came to 8 bases. The sequence was collected from a man aged 18 to 29 in good health and CMV-seronegative. The chain combines TRBV11-3 with TRBJ1-1; D unclear. Input material: PBMCs. CDR3 bases: TGTGCCAGCAGCCCCGGAGGGAACACTGAAGCTTTCTTT. Protein: CASSPGGNTEAFF.